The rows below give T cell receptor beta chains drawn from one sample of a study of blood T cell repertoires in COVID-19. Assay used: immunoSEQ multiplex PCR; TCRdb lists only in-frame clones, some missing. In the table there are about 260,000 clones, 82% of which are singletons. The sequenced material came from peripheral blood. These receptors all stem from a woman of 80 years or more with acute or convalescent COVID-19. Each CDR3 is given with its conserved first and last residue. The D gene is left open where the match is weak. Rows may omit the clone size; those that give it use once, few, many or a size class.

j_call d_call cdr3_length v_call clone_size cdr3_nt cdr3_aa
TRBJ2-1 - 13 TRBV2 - TGTGCCAGCAGTGAATCAGGGATTTATGAGCAGTTCTTC CASSESGIYEQFF
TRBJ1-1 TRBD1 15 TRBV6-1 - TGTGCCAGCAGTGAACCCCCCGGGACAGCCACTGAAGCTTTCTTT CASSEPPGTATEAFF
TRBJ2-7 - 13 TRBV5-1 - TGCGCCAGCAGCAGGACAGTCGCCTACGAGCAGTACTTC CASSRTVAYEQYF
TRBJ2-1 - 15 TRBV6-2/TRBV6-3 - TGTGCCAGCAGTGAGGGGGGGGGACTCTACAATGAGCAGTTCTTC CASSEGGGLYNEQFF
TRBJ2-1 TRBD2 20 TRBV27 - TGTGCCAGCAGTAAAATGGCCAGGACTAGCGGGAGGGCCTTCTACAATGAGCAGTTCTTC CASSKMARTSGRAFYNEQFF
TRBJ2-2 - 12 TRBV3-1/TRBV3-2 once TGTGCCAGCAGCCTAGGGGGCGGGGAGCTGTTTTTT CASSLGGGELFF
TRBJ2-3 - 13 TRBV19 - TGTGCCAGTAGTATCTCGGGGGCAGATACGCAGTATTTT CASSISGADTQYF
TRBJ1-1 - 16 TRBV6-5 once TGTGCCAGCAGTTCGGGATGGGTGGCGGAGAACACTGAAGCTTTCTTT CASSSGWVAENTEAFF
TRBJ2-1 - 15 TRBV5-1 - TGCGCCAGCAGCTTGGGCGGAACTTCCTACAATGAGCAGTTCTTC CASSLGGTSYNEQFF
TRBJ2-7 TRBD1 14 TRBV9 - TGTACCAGCAGCGCCCTTGGACAGGGTTACGAGCAGTACTTC CTSSALGQGYEQYF
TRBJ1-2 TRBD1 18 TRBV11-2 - TGTGCCAGCAGCTTAGTTGGGCCCTGGACAGGGGGCGTGGAGGGCTACACCTTC CASSLVGPWTGGVEGYTF
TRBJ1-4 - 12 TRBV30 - TGTGCCTGGAGTGTAGTTGATAGGGGACTGTTTTTT CAWSVVDRGLFF
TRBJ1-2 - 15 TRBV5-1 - TGCGCCAGCAGCGCAAAGGGCCAGGGTTCCTATGGCTACACCTTC CASSAKGQGSYGYTF
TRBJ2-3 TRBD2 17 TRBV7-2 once TGTGCCAGCAGCTTAGGACCTAGCGGGAGGAGCACAGATACGCAGTATTTT CASSLGPSGRSTDTQYF
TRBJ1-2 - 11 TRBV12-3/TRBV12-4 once TGTGCCAGCAGCTTTAACTATGGCTACACCTTC CASSFNYGYTF
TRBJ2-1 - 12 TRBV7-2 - TGTGCCAGCAGCTTAGATATCAATGAGCAGTTCTTC CASSLDINEQFF
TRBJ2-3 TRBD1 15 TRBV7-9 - TGTGCCAGCAGCTTATTGGACAGGGTGACAGATACGCAGTATTTT CASSLLDRVTDTQYF
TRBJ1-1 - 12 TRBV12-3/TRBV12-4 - TGTGCCAGCAGTCTGCGACCGGGAGGAGCTTTCTTT CASSLRPGGAFF
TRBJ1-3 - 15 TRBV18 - TGTGCCAGCTCACCCAGTTCAGACTCTGGAAACACCATATATTTT CASSPSSDSGNTIYF
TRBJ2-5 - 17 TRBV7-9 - TGTGCCAGCAGCTTCCGGCAGATCGGGGAAAAGGCGGAGACCCAGTACTTC CASSFRQIGEKAETQYF
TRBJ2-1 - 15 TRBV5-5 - TGTGCCAGCAGCTTCGAGGGAGGCTCCTACAATGAGCAGTTCTTC CASSFEGGSYNEQFF
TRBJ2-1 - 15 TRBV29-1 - TGCAGCGTTCCAACAGGCCGGCTTAGCTACAATGAGCAGTTCTTC CSVPTGRLSYNEQFF
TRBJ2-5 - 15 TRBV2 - TGTGCCAGCAGTGAAGCTGAACAGGGCTACGAGACCCAGTACTTC CASSEAEQGYETQYF
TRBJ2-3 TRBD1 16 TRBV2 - TGTGCCAGCAGGGCGGGACAGGGGATAAACACAGATACGCAGTATTTT CASRAGQGINTDTQYF
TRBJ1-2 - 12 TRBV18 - TGTGCCAGCTCACCGGGGGGGGATGGCTACACCTTC CASSPGGDGYTF
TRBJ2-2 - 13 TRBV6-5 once TGTGCCAGCATGTCGGGGAACACCGGGGAGCTGTTTTTT CASMSGNTGELFF
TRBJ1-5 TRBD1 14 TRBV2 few TGTGCCAGCAGGGGACAGGGGAACAATCAGCCCCAGCATTTT CASRGQGNNQPQHF
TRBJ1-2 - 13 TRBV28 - TGTGCCAGCAGTTTAAGGCAGGGGCTGGGCTACACCTTC CASSLRQGLGYTF
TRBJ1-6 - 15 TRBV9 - TGTGCCAGCAGCGTAGCTGTCGGGGATAATTCACCCCTCCACTTT CASSVAVGDNSPLHF
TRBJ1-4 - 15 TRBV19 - TGTGCCAGTAGTATAGCCGGGGCAACTAATGAAAAACTGTTTTTT CASSIAGATNEKLFF
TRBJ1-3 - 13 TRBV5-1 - TGCGCCAGCAGCCTGGACAGAGGAAACACCATATATTTT CASSLDRGNTIYF
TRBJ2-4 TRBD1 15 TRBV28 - TGTGCCAGCAGTTTACCCCAGGGGGCGGAAAACATTCAGTACTTC CASSLPQGAENIQYF
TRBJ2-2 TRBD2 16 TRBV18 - TGTGCCAGCTCACCACCGGGAGGGTTATACACCGGGGAGCTGTTTTTT CASSPPGGLYTGELFF
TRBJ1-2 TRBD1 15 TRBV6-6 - TGTGCCAGCAGTTACTCGGCAGGGGGCAACTATGGCTACACCTTC CASSYSAGGNYGYTF
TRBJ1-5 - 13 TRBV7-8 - TGTGCCAGCAGCTTGCAAACTCGGCAGCCCCAGCATTTT CASSLQTRQPQHF
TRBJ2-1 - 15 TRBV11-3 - TGTGCCAGCAGCTTTCGAGGGAGCTCCTACAATGAGCAGTTCTTC CASSFRGSSYNEQFF
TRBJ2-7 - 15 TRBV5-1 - TGCGCCAGCAGCTTGATGGGGCCCGACAATGCGGAGCAGTACTTC CASSLMGPDNAEQYF
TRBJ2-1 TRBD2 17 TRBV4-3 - TGCGCCAGCAGCCAGAACCTAGCGGGAGGGAACTACAATGAGCAGTTCTTC CASSQNLAGGNYNEQFF
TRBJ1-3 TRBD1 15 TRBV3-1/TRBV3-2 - TGTGCCAGCAGAGCCCAGGGGGCTGAAGGAAACACCATATATTTT CASRAQGAEGNTIYF
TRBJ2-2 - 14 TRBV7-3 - TGTGCCAGCAGCCAGGGGTATAACACCGGGGAGCTGTTTTTT CASSQGYNTGELFF
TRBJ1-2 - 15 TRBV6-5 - TGTGCCAGCAGTTACGCAAGAGGGTCCTCCTATGGCTACACCTTC CASSYARGSSYGYTF